These 5 T cell receptor beta chains were sequenced from one sample in a study of regulatory T cells in long-lasting Graves disease. Specified time point: newly diagnosed GD, antithyroid drugs for less than 3 months. PBMCs provided the RNA from which the TCR library was made. Sequencing libraries for TCR beta were prepared with iRepertoire HTBI primers and Arm-PCR of CDR3 regions. One entry per CDR3 protein, called by TCRdb with MiXCR from the multiplex PCR reads. The repertoire includes about 560,000 distinct CDR3 sequences, about 15% of them detected once, and about 12% sits in the top ten. These same records also appear under a second study, on T cells in Graves' hyperthyroidism and ophthalmopathy.

The sample in question was peripheral blood mononuclear cells (PBMCs), obtained at new diagnosis, from a patient treated with antithyroid drugs. All receptors derive from a man aged 18-30 years with Graves disease.

This clonotype was seen repeatedly, ten times or more. This chain uses TRBV12-3 or TRBV12-4 with TRBJ2-1; TRBD1 aligns across 7 bases. V dropped 1 base and J dropped 2; count of bases not matched to a gene: 2. The CDR3 extends over 15 amino acids. CDR3 loop: CASSLGQGAYNEQFF. DNA for the CDR3: TGTGCCAGCAGTTTAGGACAGGGTGCCTACAATGAGCAGTTCTTC.

The chain joins TRBV25-1 to TRBJ2-1; the match to TRBD2 covers 7 bases. Trimming removed 10 bases from V and 0 bases from J; junction bases left unmatched: 9. CDR1 MGHDK and CDR2 SYGVNS come from the germline V gene. This CDR3 is built from 15 residues. CDR3 nucleotide sequence: TGTGCCACAAGGGAGGGAGGTAGCTCCTACAATGAGCAGTTCTTC. This translates into CATREGGSSYNEQFF.

The rearrangement joins TRBV6-2 or TRBV6-3 to TRBJ1-4; 7 nucleotides align to TRBD1. Trimming at V came to 5 bases and at J to 10 bases, leaving 7 bases not matched to a gene. Per germline, CDR1 MNHEY and CDR2 SVGEGT. The CDR3 has 13 residues. The CDR3 DNA follows: TGTGCCAGCAGTGAATGGCAGGGGGGAAAACTGTTTTTT. It specifies CASSEWQGGKLFF.

This clonotype was counted at least ten times. The V gene is TRBV30, the J gene TRBJ1-1; perhaps TRBD1 as D (5 bases). Trimming took 5 bases from V and 0 from J, leaving 10 bases between them. The germline V gene encodes CDR1 GTSNPN and CDR2 SVGIG (reference sequence). The CDR3 is 13 residues long. The CDR3 spells CAWAGTVNTEAFF. Here the CDR3 DNA reads TGTGCCTGGGCCGGGACGGTGAACACTGAAGCTTTCTTT.

This clonotype was counted many times. V gene TRBV24-1 combines with J gene TRBJ2-7; D tentatively reads TRBD1 or TRBD2 (5 bases each). Trimming removed 0 bases at V and 3 bases at J, with 14 bases between. CDR1 KGHDR and CDR2 SFDVKD come from the germline V gene. This CDR3 is 16 amino acids long. The CDR3, as DNA: TGTGCCACCAGTGATTTGATCTTTCGGGGCCTCTACGAGCAGTACTTC. Encoded protein: CATSDLIFRGLYEQYF.